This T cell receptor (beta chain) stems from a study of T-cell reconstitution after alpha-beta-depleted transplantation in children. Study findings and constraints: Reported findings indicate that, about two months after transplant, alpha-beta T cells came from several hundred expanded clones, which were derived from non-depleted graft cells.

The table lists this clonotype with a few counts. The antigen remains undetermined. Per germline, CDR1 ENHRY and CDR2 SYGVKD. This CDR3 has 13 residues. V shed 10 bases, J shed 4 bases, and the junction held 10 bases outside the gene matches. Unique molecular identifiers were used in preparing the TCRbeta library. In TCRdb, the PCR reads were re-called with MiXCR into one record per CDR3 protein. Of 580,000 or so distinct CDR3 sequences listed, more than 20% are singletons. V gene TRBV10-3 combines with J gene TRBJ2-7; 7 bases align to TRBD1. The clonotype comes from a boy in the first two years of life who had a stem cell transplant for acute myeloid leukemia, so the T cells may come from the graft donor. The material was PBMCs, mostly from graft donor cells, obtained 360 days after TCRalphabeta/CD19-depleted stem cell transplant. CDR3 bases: TGTGCCACGACCGGGACAGCACTTTACGAGCAGTACTTC. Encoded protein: CATTGTALYEQYF.